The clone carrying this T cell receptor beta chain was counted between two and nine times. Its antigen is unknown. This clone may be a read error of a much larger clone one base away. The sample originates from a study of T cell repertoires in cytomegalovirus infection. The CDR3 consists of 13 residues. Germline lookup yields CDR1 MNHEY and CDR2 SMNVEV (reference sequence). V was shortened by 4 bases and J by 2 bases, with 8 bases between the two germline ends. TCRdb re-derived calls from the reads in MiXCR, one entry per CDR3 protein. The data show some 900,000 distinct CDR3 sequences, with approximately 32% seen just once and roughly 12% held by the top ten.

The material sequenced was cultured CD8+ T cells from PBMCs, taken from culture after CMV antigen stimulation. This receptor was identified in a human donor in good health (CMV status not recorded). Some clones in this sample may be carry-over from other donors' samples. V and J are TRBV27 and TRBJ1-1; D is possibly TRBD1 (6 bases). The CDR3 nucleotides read TGTGCCAGCAGTTGGACAGATAACACTGAAGCTTTCTTT. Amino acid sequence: CASSWTDNTEAFF.